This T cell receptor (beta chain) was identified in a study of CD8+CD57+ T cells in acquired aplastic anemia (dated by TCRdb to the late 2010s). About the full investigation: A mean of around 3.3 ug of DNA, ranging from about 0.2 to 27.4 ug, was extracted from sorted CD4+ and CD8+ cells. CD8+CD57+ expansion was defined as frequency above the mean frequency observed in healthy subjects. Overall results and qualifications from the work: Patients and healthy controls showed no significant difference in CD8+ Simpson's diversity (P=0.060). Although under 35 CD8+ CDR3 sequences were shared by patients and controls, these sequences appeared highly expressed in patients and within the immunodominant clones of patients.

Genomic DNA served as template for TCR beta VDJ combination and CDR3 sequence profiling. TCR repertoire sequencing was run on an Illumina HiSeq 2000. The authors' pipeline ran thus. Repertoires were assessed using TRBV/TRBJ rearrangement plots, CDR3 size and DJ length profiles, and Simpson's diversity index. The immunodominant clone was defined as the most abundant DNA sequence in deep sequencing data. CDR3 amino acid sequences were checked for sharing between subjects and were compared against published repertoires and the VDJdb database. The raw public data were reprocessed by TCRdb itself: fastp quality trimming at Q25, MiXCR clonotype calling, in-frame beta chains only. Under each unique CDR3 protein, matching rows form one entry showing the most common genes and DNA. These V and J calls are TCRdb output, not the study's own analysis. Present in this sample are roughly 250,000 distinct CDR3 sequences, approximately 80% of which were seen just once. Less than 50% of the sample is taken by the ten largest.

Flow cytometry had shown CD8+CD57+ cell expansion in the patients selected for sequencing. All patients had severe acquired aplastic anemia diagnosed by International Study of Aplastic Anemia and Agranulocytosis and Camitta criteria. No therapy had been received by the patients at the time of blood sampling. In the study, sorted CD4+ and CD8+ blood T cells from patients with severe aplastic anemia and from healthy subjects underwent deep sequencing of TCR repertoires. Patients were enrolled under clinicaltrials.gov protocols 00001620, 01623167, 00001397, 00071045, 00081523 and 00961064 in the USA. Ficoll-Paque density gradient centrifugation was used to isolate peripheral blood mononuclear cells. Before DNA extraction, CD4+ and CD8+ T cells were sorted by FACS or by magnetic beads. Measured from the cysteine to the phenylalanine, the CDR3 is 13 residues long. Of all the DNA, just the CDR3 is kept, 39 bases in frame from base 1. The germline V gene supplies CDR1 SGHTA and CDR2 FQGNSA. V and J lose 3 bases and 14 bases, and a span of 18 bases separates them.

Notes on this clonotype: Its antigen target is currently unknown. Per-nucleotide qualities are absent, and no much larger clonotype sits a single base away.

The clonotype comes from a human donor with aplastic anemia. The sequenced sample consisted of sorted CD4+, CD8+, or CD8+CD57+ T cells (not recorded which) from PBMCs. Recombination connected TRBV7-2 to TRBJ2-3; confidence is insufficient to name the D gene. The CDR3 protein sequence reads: CASSLLGRPDTYF. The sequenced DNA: TGTGCCAGCAGCTTGTTAGGCCGTCCCGATACGTATTTT.